What follows are 4 T cell receptor beta chains derived from one specimen sequenced in a study of multiple sclerosis patients with progressive multifocal leukoencephalopathy (dated by TCRdb to the late 2010s). Library preparation used the immunoSEQ multiplex PCR assay. As stored in TCRdb, this immuneACCESS dataset retains in-frame rearrangements with V and J assigned. A fraction of the clones does not appear; measured against another copy, unresolved V genes explain less than half of the discrepancy, and the remainder lacks a known reason. The sample table contains 30,000 or so clones; only one count was recorded for 70% to 90% of them. Together, the top ten hold 1.5% of the sample. The label giving this sample's time point can be read as: before natalizumab initiation. The sequencing sample was made of PBMCs. All receptors derive from a human donor with multiple sclerosis.

The chain couples TRBV7-8 to TRBJ1-2; 7 positions agree with TRBD1. In germline, CDR1 is SGHVS, CDR2 FQNEAQ. This CDR3 is built from 14 residues. The ends lost 4 bases at V and 2 bases at J; junction bases unmatched: 4. CDR3 region: CASSSDRFNYGYTF. Here the CDR3 DNA reads TGTGCCAGCAGCTCGGACAGGTTCAACTATGGCTACACCTTC. Supplemented by reference TRBV7-8 and TRBJ1-2, the full variable domain reads GAGVSQSPRYKVAKRGQDVALRCDPISGHVSLFWYQQALGQGPEFLTYFQNEAQLDKSGLPSDRFFAERPEGSVSTLKIQRTQQEDSAVYLCASSSDRFNYGYTFGSGTRLTVV.

This clone was counted once. The J gene is TRBJ2-3, the V gene TRBV4-2; 11 positions agree with TRBD2. The CDR3 consists of 19 residues. J was trimmed by 4 bases and V by 0 bases; bases with no gene match: 12. Germline CDR1 LGHNA, CDR2 YNFKEQ. The CDR3 loop reads CASSQDISSGRVFPDTQYF. The CDR3 coding sequence is TGTGCCAGCAGCCAAGATATAAGTAGCGGGAGGGTATTCCCAGATACGCAGTATTTT.

This chain connects TRBV9 to TRBJ2-7; TRBD2 is a possible D gene (7 bases). The CDR3 is made up of 15 amino acids. Trimming removed 5 bases from V and 6 bases from J, with 21 bases in between. CDR1 SGDLS and CDR2 YYNGEE come from the germline V gene. In DNA, the CDR3 is TGTGCCAGCAGTCCAGGGACACCGGGGGAGGGCGAGCAGTACTTC. It specifies CASSPGTPGEGEQYF.

Here the CDR3 reads CASSPLGTDTQYF. The CDR3 region has the DNA TGTGCCAGCAGCCCACTTGGCACAGATACGCAGTATTTT. The rearrangement uses TRBV5-4 and TRBJ2-3; no clear D. The CDR3 covers 13 residues. Germline-derived CDR1 and CDR2 are SGHNT and YYREEE (reference sequence). V gave up 4 bases and J gave up 1 base, with 7 bases separating them.